This entry lists 17 T cell receptor beta chains sequenced from one sample in a study of immune evolution from preneoplasia to lung adenocarcinoma (dated by TCRdb to 2020 to 2022). The library was built by means of the immunoSEQ multiplex PCR assay. What TCRdb holds here is the immuneACCESS table cut down to in-frame rearrangements. Part of the clones is not present; checked against another copy, under half of the missing clones reflect an unresolved V gene, and the others are unexplained. In this sample the table shows approximately 9,000 clones, 82% of which occur a single time. About 3% of the sample rests with the top ten. The sequencing input was FFPE minimally invasive lung adenocarcinoma tissue. According to the study, the label for this sample's cell subset or site signals: micro-invasive lung adenocarcinoma (MIA). These receptors were obtained from a person between 70 and 80 years old with lung adenocarcinoma.

The V gene is TRBV9, the J gene TRBJ2-3; TRBD2 is a possible D gene (6 bases). Looked up from germline, CDR1 is SGDLS and CDR2 is YYNGEE. The CDR3 totals 16 residues. Trimming removed 3 bases from V and 0 bases from J, with 14 bases in between. The CDR3 region has the DNA TGTGCCAGCAGCGCAGGAACGGGACTCAGCACAGATACGCAGTATTTT. It yields the protein CASSAGTGLSTDTQYF.

This sequence joins TRBV9 and TRBJ2-3; D might be TRBD2 (5 bases). Per germline, CDR1 SGDLS and CDR2 YYNGEE. The germline V and J ends were trimmed by 1 base and 2 bases, with 11 bases remaining between them. There are 15 residues in the CDR3. CDR3 DNA: TGTGCCAGCAGCGTATCGGGGAGTTCCACAGATACGCAGTATTTT. This encodes CASSVSGSSTDTQYF.

The rearrangement uses TRBV5-4 and TRBJ1-2; possibly TRBD1 for D (6 bases). Trimming took off 0 bases at V and 4 bases at J, with 7 bases between the two ends. The length of the CDR3 is 13 residues. CDR1 and CDR2 from the germline V gene are SGHNT and YYREEE (reference sequence). CDR3 sequence: CASSLGGGYGYTF. In nucleotides, the CDR3 is TGTGCCAGCAGCTTGGGAGGGGGCTATGGCTACACCTTC.

This clone has more than one count but fewer than ten. The V and J genes are TRBV11-3 and TRBJ1-1, with D unclear. Trimming removed 3 bases from V and 1 base from J, with 6 bases in between. Germline CDR1 and CDR2: SGHNT and YENEEA. This CDR3 has 13 residues. The DNA for the CDR3 is TGTGCCAGCAGCTTCCGCGCGAACACTGAAGCTTTCTTT. Translating it yields CASSFRANTEAFF.

The rearrangement uses TRBV6-5 and TRBJ1-3; weak D call: TRBD1 (5 bases). Germline CDR1 and CDR2: MNHEY and SVGAGI. This CDR3 contains 15 residues. Trimming shortened V by 6 bases and J by 0 bases, and 12 bases separated the two germline ends. For the CDR3, the DNA is TGTGCCAGCAGGCCATCAGGGTTCTCTGGAAACACCATATATTTT. Protein product: CASRPSGFSGNTIYF.

The genes are TRBV18 and TRBJ2-1, with D possibly being TRBD2 (6 bases). This CDR3 is 16 amino acids long. V dropped 3 bases and J dropped 2 bases, with 14 bases sitting between them. Germline V gene lookup returns CDR1 KGHSH and CDR2 LQKENI. The CDR3 protein is CASSPLSEGAYNEQFF. In DNA form, the CDR3 reads TGTGCCAGCTCACCCCTTTCGGAGGGCGCCTACAATGAGCAGTTCTTC. The whole variable domain, remainder taken from reference TRBV18 and TRBJ2-1, is NAGVMQNPRHLVRRRGQEARLRCSPMKGHSHVYWYRQLPEEGLKFMVYLQKENIIDESGMPKERFSAEFPKEGPSILRIQQVVRGDSAAYFCASSPLSEGAYNEQFFGPGTRLTVL.

The chain recombines TRBV6-7 with TRBJ2-7; D possibly corresponds to TRBD2 (6 bases). TRBV6-7 is annotated as an ORF whose role is uncertain. This CDR3 contains 14 residues. Trimming took 11 bases from V and 4 from J, leaving 21 bases between them. This CDR3 is CAGEGREPWYEQYF. CDR3 bases: TGTGCCGGGGAAGGGCGGGAACCCTGGTACGAGCAGTACTTC.

The chain uses TRBV5-6 and TRBJ2-5; 13 positions match TRBD2. The V gene's germline CDR1 is SGHDT and CDR2 YYEEEE. This CDR3 comprises 16 residues. The V and J ends lost 4 bases and 4 bases, in that order; junction bases with no gene match: 7. The DNA of the CDR3 is TGTGCCAGCAGCCCCGGGACTAGCGGGGCCCGAGAGACCCAGTACTTC. Translating it yields CASSPGTSGARETQYF.

This clone was found a few times. This chain joins TRBV2 and TRBJ1-2; no reliable D call. Germline CDR1 SNHLY, CDR2 FYNNEI. The CDR3 runs 13 residues. Trimming left V 4 bases short and J 4 bases short, with 10 bases between. CDR3 amino acids: CASSAGLRYGYTF. The CDR3, as DNA: TGTGCCAGCAGTGCCGGGCTACGCTATGGCTACACCTTC. The variable domain in full, completed from reference TRBV2 and TRBJ1-2, reads EPEVTQTPSHQVTQMGQEVILRCVPISNHLYFYWYRQILGQKVEFLVSFYNNEISEKSEIFDDQFSVERPDGSNFTLKIRSTKLEDSAMYFCASSAGLRYGYTFGSGTRLTVV.

CDR3 nucleotide sequence: TGTGCCAGCAGCGGGACAGATTACTACAATGAGCAGTTCTTC. Protein sequence: CASSGTDYYNEQFF. The J gene is TRBJ2-1, the V gene TRBV9; maybe TRBD1 (6 bases). This CDR3 is 14 amino acids long. The germline gives CDR1 SGDLS, CDR2 YYNGEE. Trimming pared 3 bases from V and 3 bases from J, leaving 10 bases between.

Turning to this clone: A much bigger clone sits one base away, suggesting this may be a read error. This same CDR3 is encoded by further DNA sequences in the sample. For the CDR3, the DNA is TGTGCCAGCAGCTTAGGAACGGGATTCGTCGGGGAGCTGTTTTTT. Translating gives CASSLGTGFVGELFF. The genes are TRBV7-8 and TRBJ2-2; weak D call: TRBD2 (5 bases). Germline V gene sequence: CDR1 SGHVS, CDR2 FQNEAQ. Trimming took off 1 base at V and 7 bases at J, with 13 bases between the two ends. The CDR3 is 15 residues long. The entire variable domain, with the rest obtained from reference TRBV7-8 and TRBJ2-2, is as follows: GAGVSQSPRYKVAKRGQDVALRCDPISGHVSLFWYQQALGQGPEFLTYFQNEAQLDKSGLPSDRFFAERPEGSVSTLKIQRTQQEDSAVYLCASSLGTGFVGELFFGEGSRLTVL.

Turning to this clone: A junction boundary mismatches the germline segment, possibly from a read error. The chain employs TRBV28 and TRBJ1-5; D is unresolved. CDR3 size: 13 residues. CDR1 MDHEN and CDR2 SYDVKM come from the germline V gene. The CDR3 DNA reads as TGTGCCAACAGTCTAACCCACAGTAAGCCCCAGCATTTT. Amino acid sequence: CANSLTHSKPQHF. The entire variable domain, with the rest obtained from reference TRBV28 and TRBJ1-5, is as follows: DVKVTQSSRYLVKRTGEKVFLECVQDMDHENMFWYRQDPGLGLRLIYFSYDVKMKEKGDIPEGYSVSREKKERFSLILESASTNQTSMYLCANSLTHSKPQHFGDGTRLSIL.

This clone has only a few counts. This chain uses TRBV15 with TRBJ2-1; TRBD1 or TRBD2 may be the D gene (5 bases each). Germline CDR1 and CDR2: LNHNV and YYDKDF (reference sequence). The CDR3 runs to 14 residues. Trimming removed 0 bases from V and 5 bases from J, with 8 bases in between. CDR3 bases: TGTGCCACCAGCAGAGAGAGAGGGGACAATGAGCAGTTCTTC. Translating it yields CATSRERGDNEQFF. Together with reference TRBV15 and TRBJ2-1, the CDR3 gives the full variable domain: DAMVIQNPRYQVTQFGKPVTLSCSQTLNHNVMYWYQQKSSQAPKLLFHYYDKDFNNEADTPDNFQSRRPNTSFCFLDIRSPGLGDTAMYLCATSRERGDNEQFFGPGTRLTVL.

This rearrangement joins TRBV5-4 to TRBJ2-2; maybe TRBD2 (7 bases). This CDR3 has 17 residues. Germline CDR1 is SGHNT and CDR2 is YYREEE (reference sequence). V was pared by 2 bases and J by 6 bases, with 20 bases between. CDR3 region: CASSLFGGGRSAGELFF. The CDR3 DNA is TGTGCCAGCAGCTTATTCGGGGGCGGGAGATCGGCCGGGGAGCTGTTTTTT.

The V and J genes are TRBV27 and TRBJ2-7; perhaps TRBD1 as D (5 bases). Germline-derived CDR1 and CDR2 are MNHEY and SMNVEV (reference sequence). The CDR3 runs 15 residues. Trimming stripped 0 bases from V and 0 bases from J, with 9 bases between. The DNA of the CDR3 is TGTGCCAGCAGTTTATCGACAGCCGGCTCCTACGAGCAGTACTTC. Protein: CASSLSTAGSYEQYF.

Only one count was recorded for this clone. The rearrangement links TRBV10-3 to TRBJ1-5; 10 bases are a match to TRBD1. Trimming took 6 bases from V and 6 from J; bases not matched to a gene: 8. The CDR3 totals 15 residues. CDR1 is ENHRY and CDR2 is SYGVKD in the germline V gene. CDR3 residues: CAIRPGTGEAQPQHF. CDR3 coding DNA: TGTGCCATCAGACCCGGGACAGGGGAGGCTCAGCCCCAGCATTTT.

V usage is TRBV6-5 and J usage is TRBJ2-5; TRBD2 might be the D (7 bases). The CDR3 sequence is 15 residues long. V lost 9 bases and J lost 4, with 21 bases in between. CDR1 MNHEY and CDR2 SVGAGI come from the germline V gene. CDR3 residues: CASSRGEGGVETQYF. CDR3 sequence (DNA): TGTGCCAGTTCCCGAGGGGAGGGGGGGGTAGAGACCCAGTACTTC.